This T cell receptor beta chain was sequenced during a study of T-cell memory formation after mild COVID-19. Regarding the study as a whole: Later expanders leaned toward CD4+, whereas clones contracting from day 15 to 85 were balanced CD4/CD8. Researchers found some responding clones in pre-infection memory, a sign that cross-reactive memory joined.

The V gene's germline CDR1 is ENHRY and CDR2 SYGVKD. This CDR3 region has 17 residues. Unmatched junction bases numbered 4, after V lost 0 bases and J lost 0 bases. TCRdb re-analysed the 5' RACE reads in MiXCR, keeping a single row per CDR3 protein. The sample has fewer than 250,000 distinct CDR3 sequences; 18% are singletons. About this clonotype: Its target is unknown.

Sequencing was carried out using PBMCs or a T cell subset sorted from them (not recorded which). The chain joins TRBV10-3 to TRBJ2-1, with 8 nucleotides matching TRBD1. This TCR was recovered from an adult woman who had mild COVID-19 (a few samples of this study predate the infection). Cell type and time point are not known. CDR3 DNA: TGTGCCATCAGTGAGTCACAGCAGGGGGCCTCCTACAATGAGCAGTTCTTC. Translated, it gives CAISESQQGASYNEQFF.